The following is a T cell receptor beta chain sequence with its context. Everyone who took part was roughly 18 to 89 years old, and they came from fewer than 25 US areas. Clinical history as reported by participants underpinned cohort assignment. The method was immunoSEQ multiplex PCR; TCRdb's version includes in-frame clones alone and lacks a portion of them. Here the sample spans some 530,000 clones, 70% to 90% being singletons. The data derive from a study of blood T cell repertoires in COVID-19. Study-wide background: The study drew acute and convalescent COVID-19 samples from the United States, Italy and Spain.

CDR3 length: 15 residues. V lost 2 bases to trimming and J lost 0 bases, with 9 bases between them. Germline loops: CDR1 SGHRS, CDR2 YFSETQ. The rearrangement links TRBV5-1 to TRBJ1-3, with D tentatively TRBD1 (5 bases). This receptor was identified in a woman in her sixties or seventies who had recovered from COVID-19. Sequencing was done on a sample of PBMCs or T cells enriched from blood (not recorded which). Here the CDR3 reads CASSFQGSSGNTIYF. The DNA for the CDR3 is TGCGCCAGCAGCTTCCAGGGTTCCTCTGGAAACACCATATATTTT.